One and the same sample provided the 31 T cell receptor beta chains below, sequenced in a study of cytomegalovirus exposure and HLA in healthy donors. Primers for the PCR totalled 60 Vbeta and 13 Jbeta. Sequenced by immunoSEQ multiplex PCR; TCRdb stores in-frame clones only, minus some. The table includes around 150,000 clones, 80% detected once. The sample taken for sequencing was PBMCs. The receptors here all came from a human donor in good health.

V gene TRBV28 combines with J gene TRBJ2-3; TRBD2 matches 10 bases. Germline assignment: CDR1 MDHEN and CDR2 SYDVKM. The junction had 20 bases not matched to a gene; V was cut back by 5 bases and J by 3 bases. CDR3 length equals 20 residues. CDR3 nucleotides: TGTGCCAGCAGTCCCTTTCCGGGACTAGCGCCTTTTAACGGGACAGATACGCAGTATTTT. It translates to CASSPFPGLAPFNGTDTQYF.

The chain couples TRBV11-2 to TRBJ2-5; the match to TRBD1 covers 9 bases. The CDR3 has 13 amino acids. CDR1 SGHAT and CDR2 FQNNGV come from the germline V gene. V was pared by 10 bases and J by 5 bases, with 8 bases of the junction left unmatched. This CDR3 reads CATQGQGLETQYF. The CDR3 bases are TGTGCCACCCAAGGACAGGGGTTGGAGACCCAGTACTTC.

This clone was seen once. The chain couples TRBV21-1 to TRBJ2-3; the DNA was not used to check the table's D call, TRBD2. TRBV21-1 is described as a pseudogene. The CDR3 contains 16 residues. CDR3 in DNA: TGTGCCAGCATCCCGACTCGAGGAAGTGGCACAGATACGCAGTATTTT. This sequence encodes CASIPTRGSGTDTQYF.

The chain combines TRBV5-1 with TRBJ2-3; 9 bases are a match to TRBD2. Germline V gives CDR1 SGHRS, CDR2 YFSETQ. V gave up 0 bases and J gave up 2 bases; unmatched junction bases: 4. The CDR3 length is 16 residues. The CDR3 here is CASSLVGGGATDTQYF. In DNA, the CDR3 is TGCGCCAGCAGCTTGGTGGGCGGGGGGGCCACAGATACGCAGTATTTT.

The table lists this clone with a few counts. V usage is TRBV25-1 and J usage is TRBJ2-3; D is possibly TRBD1 (6 bases). Between the trimmed V and J ends, which lost 4 bases and 6 bases, there was a span of 11 bases. CDR1 and CDR2 (germline): MGHDK, SYGVNS. There are 13 residues in the CDR3. The DNA of the CDR3 is TGTGCCAGCAGTGCACAGGGTGGGGATACGCAGTATTTT. Encoded protein: CASSAQGGDTQYF.

The genes are TRBV5-1 and TRBJ2-5, with 13 bases matching TRBD2. Germline loops: CDR1 SGHRS, CDR2 YFSETQ. The CDR3 covers 17 residues. V was clipped by 3 bases and J by 1 base; unmatched bases: 6. As DNA, the CDR3 is TGCGCCAGCAGCTCACGGACTAGCGGGGGTTTCCAAGAGACCCAGTACTTC. It specifies CASSSRTSGGFQETQYF.

This chain connects TRBV7-9 to TRBJ2-2, with a tentative D call TRBD2 (7 bases). Germline CDR1 is SEHNR and CDR2 is FQNEAQ (reference sequence). V lost 0 bases, J lost 6 bases, and 8 bases lay in between. CDR3 length: 14 amino acids. As DNA, the CDR3 is TGTGCCAGCAGCTTAGCGGGGGGGCCCGGGGAGCTGTTTTTT. Protein sequence: CASSLAGGPGELFF.

This chain links TRBV7-8 with TRBJ2-3; D is perhaps TRBD2 (6 bases). Germline values: CDR1 SGHVS, CDR2 FQNEAQ. Trimming took off 5 bases at V and 0 bases at J, with 15 bases between the two ends. The CDR3 is 16 residues long. DNA of the CDR3: TGTGCCAGCAGCCCCTGGGGACTCCGAAGCACAGATACGCAGTATTTT. Translated: CASSPWGLRSTDTQYF.

This clone has just a few counts. This chain joins TRBV7-2 and TRBJ2-1; the match to TRBD2 covers 11 bases. Germline V gene lookup returns CDR1 SGHTA and CDR2 FQGNSA. This CDR3 has 15 residues. With 3 bases clipped from V and 7 bases from J, the junction kept 5 bases outside the gene matches. CDR3 amino acids: CASSFSGGAGNEQFF. The CDR3, as DNA: TGTGCCAGCAGCTTTAGCGGGGGGGCTGGAAATGAGCAGTTCTTC.

This clone came up a few times. The rearrangement joins TRBV4-3 to TRBJ2-7, with D unresolved. Trimming left V 1 base short and J 3 bases short, with 10 bases between. The V gene's germline CDR1 is LGHNA and CDR2 YSLEER. This CDR3 contains 14 residues. CDR3 in DNA: TGCGCCAGCAGCCAAGGTACGGAGTTCTACGAGCAGTACTTC. Translation gives CASSQGTEFYEQYF.

V and J are TRBV9 and TRBJ2-1; 8 bases align to TRBD2. Germline V lookup: CDR1 SGDLS, CDR2 YYNGEE. The CDR3 has 14 residues. J was trimmed by 0 bases and V by 9 bases; bases with no gene match: 5. CDR3 DNA sequence: TGTGCCACCCAACTAGCGGACTCCTACAATGAGCAGTTCTTC. Its translation is CATQLADSYNEQFF.

The J gene is TRBJ2-1, the V gene TRBV2, with 10 positions matching TRBD2. The CDR3 is 15 amino acids. The V segment lost 5 bases and the J segment 2 bases; nucleotides outside the gene matches: 3. Germline V gene lookup returns CDR1 SNHLY and CDR2 FYNNEI. CDR3 nucleotide sequence: TGTGCCAGCAGTTTAGCGGGGGGCGCCTACAATGAGCAGTTCTTC. The encoded protein is CASSLAGGAYNEQFF.

The chain combines TRBV5-6 with TRBJ1-4, with D hard to call. Germline CDR1 and CDR2: SGHDT and YYEEEE. The CDR3 is 13 amino acids. V lost 5 bases, J lost 8 bases, and 13 bases lay in between. CDR3: CASSKSPREKLFF. The CDR3 bases are TGTGCCAGCAGTAAATCCCCGAGGGAAAAACTGTTTTTT.

V usage is TRBV2 and J usage is TRBJ2-3, with TRBD2 as a possible D gene (6 bases). Germline V gives CDR1 SNHLY, CDR2 FYNNEI. V was shortened by 8 bases and J by 4 bases, with 13 bases between the two germline ends. The CDR3 length is 13 residues. The chain's CDR3 is CASELAGSDTQYF. The CDR3 region has the DNA TGTGCCAGCGAACTAGCTGGCTCAGATACGCAGTATTTT.

This chain links TRBV29-1 with TRBJ1-2; tentatively, D is TRBD1 (5 bases). The CDR3 totals 12 residues. Trimming pared 6 bases from V and 4 bases from J, leaving 12 bases between. Germline loops: CDR1 SQVTM, CDR2 ANQGSEA. The CDR3 sequence: CSVFRVAYGYTF. The CDR3, as DNA: TGCAGCGTGTTCAGGGTGGCCTATGGCTACACCTTC.

The chain is built from TRBV7-2 and TRBJ1-1; D is uncertain. Germline CDR1 is SGHTA and CDR2 is FQGNSA. With 3 bases removed from V and 8 bases from J, the gap between germline ends came to 13 bases. The CDR3 spans 13 residues. This CDR3 is CASSFVRGSEAFF. As DNA, the CDR3 is TGTGCCAGCAGCTTTGTCCGGGGATCCGAAGCTTTCTTT.

V gene TRBV5-1 combines with J gene TRBJ2-5; D gene uncertain. The germline gives CDR1 SGHRS, CDR2 YFSETQ. With 0 bases removed from V and 1 base from J, the gap between germline ends came to 10 bases. The CDR3 runs 15 residues. CDR3 DNA: TGCGCCAGCAGCTTGGTTTTGAGCGTCCAAGAGACCCAGTACTTC. Protein sequence: CASSLVLSVQETQYF.

The chain couples TRBV18 to TRBJ2-7; D might be TRBD1 (6 bases). Deletions cut 3 bases from V and 3 bases from J, with 12 bases between. Germline CDR1 and CDR2: KGHSH and LQKENI. CDR3 size: 14 residues. DNA for the CDR3: TGTGCCAGCTCACCCAGACAGGAGCACTACGAGCAGTACTTC. Translating gives CASSPRQEHYEQYF.

The chain links TRBV7-2 to TRBJ2-5; D perhaps matches TRBD1 (5 bases). The end of the DNA aligns better with TRBJ2-7, so the J call may be wrong. This CDR3 comprises 16 residues. Germline CDR1 and CDR2: SGHTA and FQGNSA. DNA of the CDR3: TGTGCCAGCAGCTCTCGAAGGGGTATTTATTCCTACGAGCAGTACTTC. Protein: CASSSRRGIYSYEQYF.

V and J are TRBV27 and TRBJ2-7, with TRBD1 matching 7 bases. CDR1 and CDR2 (germline): MNHEY, SMNVEV (reference sequence). With V trimmed by 1 base and J by 4 bases, 7 bases remained unmatched. This CDR3 has 15 residues. The CDR3 DNA is TGTGCCAGCAGTTTATTGGCAGGGGGTGGTTACGAGCAGTACTTC. Protein sequence: CASSLLAGGGYEQYF.

CDR3 DNA sequence: TGTGCCAGCAGCTTAGGGACAGTCAGCTACGAGCAGTACTTC. Translated, it gives CASSLGTVSYEQYF. V gene TRBV11-3 combines with J gene TRBJ2-7, with D possibly TRBD1 on 6 matching bases. The CDR3 totals 14 residues. CDR1 is SGHNT and CDR2 is YENEEA in the germline V gene. V was cut by 1 base and J by 3 bases, with 10 bases left in between.

This clone has a handful of counts. The rearrangement links TRBV19 to TRBJ1-1; D is possibly TRBD1 (6 bases). This CDR3 is 12 amino acids long. Germline V gene sequence: CDR1 LNHDA, CDR2 SQIVND (reference sequence). V lost 8 bases and J 1 base, leaving 8 bases between the germline ends. Here the CDR3 reads CASAQGNTEAFF. For the CDR3, the DNA is TGTGCCAGTGCACAGGGGAACACTGAAGCTTTCTTT. Using reference TRBV19 and TRBJ1-1 for the parts outside the CDR3, the full variable domain is DGGITQSPKYLFRKEGQNVTLSCEQNLNHDAMYWYRQDPGQGLRLIYYSQIVNDFQKGDIAEGYSVSREKKESFPLTVTSAQKNPTAFYLCASAQGNTEAFFGQGTRLTVV.

V usage is TRBV10-3 and J usage is TRBJ2-3; 9 bases agree with TRBD2. The ends lost 3 bases at V and 0 bases at J; junction bases unmatched: 7. The germline V gene encodes CDR1 ENHRY and CDR2 SYGVKD. The CDR3 runs to 17 residues. This CDR3 reads CAISDFSGGRSTDTQYF. CDR3 sequence (DNA): TGTGCCATCAGTGATTTTAGCGGGGGTCGAAGCACAGATACGCAGTATTTT.

This clone was counted between two and nine times. The chain recombines TRBV7-2 with TRBJ2-3; 9 positions agree with TRBD2. The junction had 1 base not matched to a gene; V was cut back by 0 bases and J by 3 bases. CDR1 is SGHTA, CDR2 FQGNSA, per germline. The CDR3 totals 15 residues. For the CDR3, the DNA is TGTGCCAGCAGCTTAGCGCTAGCGGGAACAGATACGCAGTATTTT. Encoded protein: CASSLALAGTDTQYF.

The rearrangement links TRBV6-4 to TRBJ2-2; D ambiguous. CDR3 size: 13 residues. The germline V gene encodes CDR1 MRHNA and CDR2 SNTAGT. Trimming shortened V by 2 bases and J by 9 bases, and 10 bases separated the two germline ends. The CDR3 loop is CASSDSDRRELFF. The CDR3 region has the DNA TGTGCCAGCAGTGACAGCGACCGGAGGGAGCTGTTTTTT.

The chain combines TRBV9 with TRBJ1-1; D not certain. The germline CDR1 and CDR2 sequences are SGDLS and YYNGEE. Trimming shortened V by 5 bases and J by 1 base, and 12 bases separated the two germline ends. The CDR3 runs 14 residues. CDR3: CASRPETGNTEAFF. CDR3 nucleotides: TGTGCCAGCAGGCCGGAGACCGGGAACACTGAAGCTTTCTTT.

As concerns this clone: Relative to the germline gene, one junction end is altered; a read error may explain this. The J gene is TRBJ2-1, the V gene TRBV5-1; D is possibly TRBD2 (6 bases). The germline V gene encodes CDR1 SGHRS and CDR2 YFSETQ. This CDR3 contains 13 residues. DNA for the CDR3: TGCGCCAGCAGGTTGGGGACTTACAATGAGCAGTTCTTC. Translated, it gives CASRLGTYNEQFF.

V is TRBV7-8 and J is TRBJ2-2; 9 nucleotides line up with TRBD2. This CDR3 is 17 amino acids long. V shed 3 bases and J 6 bases; nucleotides not matched to a gene: 11. CDR1 and CDR2 (germline): SGHVS, FQNEAQ. This CDR3 reads CASSLGLAGGLSGELFF. The CDR3 DNA reads as TGTGCCAGCAGCTTGGGGTTGGCGGGGGGGCTGTCCGGGGAGCTGTTTTTT.

This chain connects TRBV29-1 to TRBJ2-4, with 11 bases aligning to TRBD1. Germline CDR1 SQVTM, CDR2 ANQGSEA. The CDR3 consists of 14 residues. V dropped 7 bases and J dropped 0; count of bases not matched to a gene: 2. DNA of the CDR3: TGCAGCGGGGGACAGGGGGGAGCCAAAAACATTCAGTACTTC. Protein sequence: CSGGQGGAKNIQYF.

The chain has TRBV11-3 and TRBJ2-3; TRBD2 matches 11 bases. This CDR3 comprises 15 residues. V trimming: 5 bases; J trimming: 2 bases; junction bases outside the gene matches: 3. Germline V gene sequence: CDR1 SGHNT, CDR2 YENEEA. The CDR3 loop is CASSALAGDTDTQYF. CDR3 nucleotides: TGTGCCAGCAGCGCACTAGCGGGGGACACAGATACGCAGTATTTT.

The V and J genes are TRBV5-1 and TRBJ2-7, with D perhaps matching TRBD2 (7 bases). The CDR3 has 14 residues. Trimming pared 4 bases from V and 4 bases from J, leaving 15 bases between. Germline V gives CDR1 SGHRS, CDR2 YFSETQ. In nucleotides, the CDR3 is TGCGCCAGCAGCCGAGAAGGGGGGGAGTACGAGCAGTACTTC. It specifies CASSREGGEYEQYF.